This T cell receptor (beta chain) was sequenced in a study of T cell changes during pregnancy in multiple sclerosis. Some clones are missing from TCRdb's copy, which holds only in-frame ones; the method was immunoSEQ multiplex PCR. The table shows more than 45,000 clones, with about 92% occurring only once. The CDR3 is made up of 16 amino acids. The V gene lost 0 bases and the J gene lost 5 bases, with 14 bases spanning the gap. CDR1 and CDR2 (germline): MGHRA, YSYEKL. The gene calls are TRBV4-1 and TRBJ1-5, with D perhaps TRBD1 (5 bases). The sample in question was CD4+ T cells from peripheral blood mononuclear cells, obtained in the second trimester of pregnancy. This TCR was sampled from a female donor in good health, enrolled as a control in a pregnancy study. In DNA, the CDR3 is TGCGCCAGCAGCCAAGATTTAATCCCGGGGGATCAGCCCCAGCATTTT. Translation: CASSQDLIPGDQPQHF.